This is a list of T cell receptor beta chains from one sample in a study of cytomegalovirus exposure and HLA in healthy donors. TCRdb keeps only in-frame clones here, not all; method: immunoSEQ multiplex PCR. The profile shows a few hundred thousand clones, approximately 83% of them singletons. Sequenced: PBMCs. The receptors here all came from a woman aged 25 to 39 in good health and CMV-seropositive. Each CDR3 is given with its conserved first and last residue. D genes are given only for firm matches. Size values are once, few and many counts, or a class for expanded clones, and some rows have none.

abundance	v_gene	j_gene	d_gene	CDR3aa	CDR3nt
few	TRBV6-5	TRBJ1-2	.	CASSYYSLDGYTF	TGTGCCAGCAGTTACTATTCATTGGATGGCTACACCTTC
.	TRBV13	TRBJ2-7	TRBD2	CASSWGTSGRGEQYF	TGTGCCAGCAGCTGGGGGACTAGCGGGAGGGGAGAGCAGTACTTC
few	TRBV10-3	TRBJ2-7	TRBD1	CAVQGARYEQYF	TGTGCCGTACAGGGGGCGCGGTACGAGCAGTACTTC
.	TRBV5-1	TRBJ1-2	TRBD1	CAQNVGGPIKNNYGYTF	TGCGCACAAAATGTAGGGGGCCCTATCAAGAATAACTATGGCTACACCTTC
.	TRBV6-1	TRBJ1-1	.	CASRMGGMNTEAFF	TGTGCCAGCAGGATGGGGGGGATGAACACTGAAGCTTTCTTT
.	TRBV6-5	TRBJ2-2	TRBD2	CASSYGAGGPTGELFF	TGTGCCAGCAGTTACGGCGCGGGAGGGCCCACCGGGGAGCTGTTTTTT
.	TRBV9	TRBJ2-4	TRBD2	CASSAQAGGPNIQYF	TGTGCCAGCAGCGCCCAAGCGGGAGGGCCCAACATTCAGTACTTC
once	TRBV29-1	TRBJ1-3	.	CSVQLRAAAGNTIYF	TGCAGCGTTCAATTACGGGCGGCAGCTGGAAACACCATATATTTT
.	TRBV27	TRBJ2-7	TRBD2	CASSLTSGGYEQYF	TGTGCCAGCAGTTTGACTAGCGGGGGATACGAGCAGTACTTC
few	TRBV6-5	TRBJ2-1	TRBD2	CASSYWSGRAEDEQFF	TGTGCCAGCAGTTACTGGAGCGGGAGGGCCGAGGATGAGCAGTTCTTC
once	TRBV28	TRBJ2-2	TRBD2	CASSLGLAGDPGELFF	TGTGCCAGCAGTTTAGGACTAGCGGGAGATCCCGGGGAGCTGTTTTTT
.	TRBV4-2	TRBJ1-1	TRBD1	CASSPGQGKPEAFF	TGTGCCAGCAGCCCCGGACAGGGAAAACCTGAAGCTTTCTTT
.	TRBV7-9	TRBJ1-1	.	CASSLGQVGAEAFF	TGTGCCAGCAGCTTAGGACAGGTCGGCGCTGAAGCTTTCTTT
.	TRBV5-6	TRBJ1-2	.	CASSLVDSNYGYTF	TGTGCCAGCAGCTTGGTTGACAGTAACTATGGCTACACCTTC
once	TRBV30	TRBJ1-1	.	CAWKLPGLNTEAFF	TGTGCCTGGAAACTCCCCGGGCTGAACACTGAAGCTTTCTTT
.	TRBV5-1	TRBJ2-1	.	CASSLAEVSYNEQFF	TGCGCCAGCAGCTTGGCCGAGGTCTCCTACAATGAGCAGTTCTTC
.	TRBV4-3	TRBJ1-4	TRBD1	CASGIMGQGSEKLFF	TGCGCCAGCGGTATTATGGGACAGGGGAGTGAAAAACTGTTTTTT
.	TRBV5-1	TRBJ1-1	TRBD1	CASRPGTGGVWDTEAFF	TGCGCCAGCAGGCCCGGGACAGGGGGCGTTTGGGACACTGAAGCTTTCTTT
.	TRBV6-6	TRBJ2-7	.	CASSDRQGHYEQYF	TGTGCCAGCAGTGACCGGCAGGGCCACTACGAGCAGTACTTC
.	TRBV7-8	TRBJ1-5	.	CASSFGGMVSNQPQHF	TGTGCCAGCAGCTTCGGGGGGATGGTTAGCAATCAGCCCCAGCATTTT
many	TRBV30	TRBJ1-5	.	CAWSVQGNQPQHF	TGTGCCTGGAGTGTACAGGGCAATCAGCCCCAGCATTTT
.	TRBV13	TRBJ2-5	TRBD2	CASSRRASGLQETQYF	TGTGCCAGCAGCAGGAGGGCTAGCGGGCTCCAAGAGACCCAGTACTTC
.	TRBV4-2	TRBJ2-1	.	CASSQGYNSYNEQFF	TGTGCCAGCAGCCAAGGGTATAACTCGTACAATGAGCAGTTCTTC
.	TRBV27	TRBJ2-2	.	CASSWNTGELFF	TGTGCCAGCAGTTGGAACACCGGGGAGCTGTTTTTT
.	TRBV7-9	TRBJ2-7	.	CASSLRGYEQYF	TGTGCCAGCAGCTTACGGGGCTACGAGCAGTACTTC
.	TRBV5-6	TRBJ2-3	TRBD2	CASSGLGLDTQYF	TGTGCCAGCAGTGGACTAGGGTTGGATACGCAGTATTTT